This T cell receptor (beta chain) was retrieved from a study of blood T cell repertoires in COVID-19. The ends were cut back, 5 bases at V and 0 bases at J, with 19 bases in the middle. Germline V gene lookup returns CDR1 SGHRS and CDR2 YFSETQ. The CDR3 consists of 17 residues. Authors' data handling: Amplification with reference gene primers provided the estimates of nucleated cell counts. TCRdb keeps only in-frame clones here, not all; method: immunoSEQ multiplex PCR. V, J and clone size reflect that table, while D and trimming were determined from the DNA. The repertoire holds 140,000 to 150,000 clones, around 80% seen once, with less than 2% in the top ten.

The sample comprised peripheral blood. The TCR originated in a woman aged 60 to 75 with acute or convalescent COVID-19. The chain uses TRBV5-1 and TRBJ2-3; a possible D gene is TRBD2 (6 bases). CDR3: CASSYSSAGRSTDTQYF. The CDR3 DNA follows: TGCGCCAGCAGTTATAGCTCTGCGGGACGTAGCACAGATACGCAGTATTTT.